This record concerns one T cell receptor beta chain sequence. Authors' methods: The assay estimated nucleated cells by amplifying reference gene primers. The protocol was immunoSEQ multiplex PCR, while the TCRdb copy is restricted to in-frame clones and leaves out a portion. From that table come the V and J calls and clone size; the DNA was used to work out D and trimming. The profile shows 250,000 to 300,000 clones, 86% of them singletons. The sample originates from a study of blood T cell repertoires in COVID-19. Overall study: There were acute and convalescent COVID-19 samples, and they came from the United States, Italy and Spain. The cDNA or gDNA used as material had been derived from T cells, B-cell-depleted T cells, or PBMCs.

Germline CDR1 MNHEY, CDR2 SMNVEV (reference sequence). The CDR3 has 14 residues. V was trimmed by 3 bases and J by 5 bases, leaving 13 bases between them. Sample: peripheral blood. This clonotype was sampled from a man in his late teens or twenties with active or convalescent COVID-19. The gene calls are TRBV27 and TRBJ1-1, with a tentative D call TRBD1 (5 bases). DNA for the CDR3: TGTGCCAGCAGTTTGTCCGGGGACTATACTGAAGCTTTCTTT. Its translation is CASSLSGDYTEAFF.